The rows below give T cell receptor beta chains drawn from one sample of a study of CD8 T cells in ankylosing spondylitis. TCRdb redid the calling of the 5' RACE reads with MiXCR, one entry per CDR3 protein. The sample shows 250,000 to 400,000 distinct CDR3 sequences, roughly 10% of them seen only once. Specimen: blood, either unsorted or a sorted T cell fraction (not recorded which). All receptors come from a female donor with ankylosing spondylitis or in good health (not recorded which). The CDR3 runs from the conserved cysteine through the conserved F or W. Each record gives: V gene, J gene, D gene, clone size, CDR3 protein, CDR3 DNA. The D gene is left open where the match is weak. Clone size, where shown, is once, few, many, or a class for clones that have expanded.

>TRBV28|TRBJ1-2|TRBD1|many
CASSLIGRGRAFYGYTF
TGTGCCAGCAGTTTAATAGGCAGGGGGCGCGCCTTCTATGGCTACACCTTC
>TRBV6-5|TRBJ1-2|.|many
CASSYSSGVSSYGYTF
TGTGCCAGCAGTTACTCGAGCGGGGTTTCATCCTATGGCTACACCTTC
>TRBV9|TRBJ1-2|TRBD1|many
CASSIGTEEYGYTF
TGTGCCAGCAGCATCGGGACAGAAGAATATGGCTACACCTTC
>TRBV20-1|TRBJ1-4|.|many
CSATTPGATNEKLFF
TGCAGTGCTACCACCCCAGGAGCAACTAATGAAAAACTGTTTTTT
>TRBV7-8|TRBJ2-1|TRBD2|many
CASSPSSGGYNEQFF
TGTGCCAGCAGCCCGAGTAGCGGGGGGTACAATGAGCAGTTCTTC
>TRBV28|TRBJ2-7|.|.
CASSSPGTFYEQYF
TGTGCCAGCAGTTCTCCCGGGACTTTCTACGAGCAGTACTTC
>TRBV20-1|TRBJ2-3|.|many
CSARDVGGPMDTQYF
TGCAGTGCCAGAGACGTGGGGGGGCCGATGGATACGCAGTATTTT
>TRBV27|TRBJ1-2|TRBD1|.
CASSPWDRAGDNYGYTF
TGTGCCAGCTCCCCTTGGGACAGGGCTGGTGACAACTATGGCTACACCTTC
>TRBV27|TRBJ2-7|.|.
CASSLFQGFNEQYF
TGTGCCAGCAGTTTATTTCAGGGGTTCAACGAGCAGTACTTC
>TRBV11-2|TRBJ1-2|.|few
CASSLDFGSMSQYGYTF
TGTGCCAGCAGCTTAGATTTTGGGTCCATGTCTCAATATGGCTACACCTTC
>TRBV4-3|TRBJ1-2|.|.
CASSQVGGNGYTF
TGCGCCAGCAGCCAAGTAGGGGGGAATGGCTACACCTTC
>TRBV15|TRBJ1-1|TRBD1|many
CATRTGGNTEAFF
TGTGCCACCAGGACAGGGGGCAACACTGAAGCTTTCTTT
>TRBV10-1|TRBJ2-1|TRBD2|few
CASSGDGRSSYNEQFF
TGCGCCAGCAGTGGGGACGGGAGGTCCAGCTACAATGAGCAGTTCTTC
>TRBV7-3|TRBJ2-2|.|many
CASNVGAGELFF
TGTGCCAGCAACGTCGGGGCGGGGGAGCTGTTTTTT
>TRBV7-3|TRBJ2-7|TRBD1|many
CASSLDGRSGGIYEQYF
TGTGCCAGCAGCTTAGATGGTCGGTCAGGGGGCATCTACGAGCAGTACTTC
>TRBV5-1|TRBJ2-2|.|many
CASSQKGRATGELFF
TGCGCCAGCAGCCAAAAAGGGCGGGCGACCGGGGAGCTGTTTTTT
>TRBV7-2|TRBJ2-7|TRBD1|few
CASSLGDRARANEQYF
TGTGCCAGCAGCTTAGGAGACAGGGCAAGGGCGAACGAGCAGTACTTC
>TRBV7-9|TRBJ1-1|TRBD1|many
CASSLGLGQGARTEAFF
TGTGCCAGCAGCTTAGGCTTGGGACAGGGGGCGCGGACTGAAGCTTTCTTT
>TRBV12-3/TRBV12-4|TRBJ2-7|TRBD1|.
CASRRGQGGFYEQYF
TGTGCCAGCAGACGGGGACAGGGAGGGTTCTACGAGCAGTACTTC
>TRBV7-9|TRBJ2-1|TRBD1|many
CASSLSGTGDNEQFF
TGTGCCAGCAGCTTATCCGGGACAGGAGACAATGAGCAGTTCTTC
>TRBV6-6|TRBJ2-1|.|many
CASSLNSYNEQFF
TGTGCCAGCAGTTTGAACTCCTACAATGAGCAGTTCTTC
>TRBV6-1|TRBJ2-5|.|few
CASRGTGSQETQYF
TGTGCCAGCAGGGGCACAGGGAGCCAAGAGACCCAGTACTTC
>TRBV20-1|TRBJ2-1|TRBD2|.
CSARDRRTSGRAEDEQFF
TGCAGTGCTAGAGATCGGCGGACTAGCGGGAGGGCCGAGGATGAGCAGTTCTTC
>TRBV29-1|TRBJ2-7|TRBD2|.
CSVASGSSREQYF
TGCAGCGTTGCTAGCGGGAGCTCGCGCGAGCAGTACTTC
>TRBV7-2|TRBJ2-5|.|many
CASSLELRQVLKETQYF
TGTGCCAGCAGCTTAGAGCTGAGGCAGGTCCTGAAAGAGACCCAGTACTTC
>TRBV7-9|TRBJ2-1|.|many
CASSSVGSLGNEQFF
TGTGCCAGCAGCTCGGTCGGGAGCCTTGGAAATGAGCAGTTCTTC
>TRBV28|TRBJ2-7|.|many
CASSTTLPRGEQYF
TGTGCCAGCAGTACAACCCTACCCAGGGGCGAGCAGTACTTC
>TRBV12-3/TRBV12-4|TRBJ2-7|.|few
CASSPWDKPYEQYF
TGTGCCAGCAGTCCCTGGGACAAACCCTACGAGCAGTACTTC
>TRBV20-1|TRBJ1-1|.|many
CSARRPGEAFF
TGCAGTGCTCGAAGACCCGGGGAAGCTTTCTTT
>TRBV25-1|TRBJ1-1|TRBD1|many
CASSVTGGEFEAFF
TGTGCCAGCAGTGTCACAGGGGGCGAATTTGAAGCTTTCTTT
>TRBV5-1|TRBJ2-7|TRBD1|many
CASSSMTGTWREQYF
TGCGCCAGCAGCTCAATGACAGGGACATGGCGCGAGCAGTACTTC
>TRBV29-1|TRBJ2-7|.|few
CSVGGSYEQYF
TGCAGCGTTGGAGGCTCCTACGAGCAGTACTTC
>TRBV29-1|TRBJ2-1|.|many
CSVRQVLLRNEQFF
TGCAGCGTTCGACAGGTTCTCCTCCGCAATGAGCAGTTCTTC
>TRBV4-3|TRBJ2-1|TRBD2|.
CASSQDLVAGEMGEQFF
TGCGCCAGCAGCCAAGATCTAGTAGCGGGAGAGATGGGTGAGCAGTTCTTC
>TRBV20-1|TRBJ2-1|TRBD2|many
CSARDSGGSYNEQFF
TGCAGTGCTAGAGATAGCGGGGGCTCCTACAATGAGCAGTTCTTC
>TRBV20-1|TRBJ2-1|.|many
CSARDWGRDFPPIQFF
TGCAGTGCTAGAGATTGGGGGCGGGACTTCCCCCCGATCCAGTTCTTC
>TRBV5-5|TRBJ1-2|TRBD1|.
CASSLTWGQGNYGYTF
TGTGCCAGCAGCTTAACCTGGGGACAGGGAAACTATGGCTACACCTTC
>TRBV10-3|TRBJ1-1|TRBD1|many
CAISVRGRNTEAFF
TGTGCCATCAGTGTAAGGGGGCGGAACACTGAAGCTTTCTTT
>TRBV19|TRBJ2-1|.|.
CASSIVGGVTINEQFF
TGTGCCAGTAGTATAGTAGGCGGGGTAACGATCAATGAGCAGTTCTTC
>TRBV5-1|TRBJ2-5|TRBD1|.
CASSPSSRQGAVETQYF
TGCGCCAGCAGCCCTTCCTCCAGACAGGGGGCCGTCGAGACCCAGTACTTC
>TRBV3-1|TRBJ1-1|.|many
CASSQEGTRLNTEAFF
TGTGCCAGCAGCCAAGAAGGGACCAGATTGAACACTGAAGCTTTCTTT
>TRBV20-1|TRBJ1-1|.|many
CSALGGIVTEAFF
TGCAGTGCCCTAGGGGGGATCGTCACTGAAGCTTTCTTT
>TRBV20-1|TRBJ2-3|.|few
CSAPRGTDTQYF
TGCAGTGCCCCCCGGGGCACAGATACGCAGTATTTT
>TRBV4-1|TRBJ2-1|.|few
CASSPRAESSYNEQFF
TGCGCCAGCAGCCCGCGGGCCGAGAGCTCCTACAATGAGCAGTTCTTC
>TRBV20-1|TRBJ2-7|.|few
CSAAGAVSEQYF
TGCAGTGCTGCCGGGGCCGTGAGCGAGCAGTACTTC
>TRBV6-1|TRBJ1-3|.|few
CASSENPGANGNTIYF
TGTGCCAGCAGTGAGAACCCAGGGGCCAATGGAAACACCATATATTTT
>TRBV29-1|TRBJ2-2|TRBD2|few
CSAFSGARSGELFF
TGCAGCGCTTTTAGCGGGGCGAGGTCTGGGGAGCTGTTTTTT
>TRBV5-1|TRBJ1-5|.|many
CASSLGTRINQPQHF
TGCGCCAGCAGCTTGGGGACACGGATCAATCAGCCCCAGCATTTT
>TRBV20-1|TRBJ2-7|TRBD2|.
CSAREGRLAGRAYEQYF
TGCAGTGCTAGGGAGGGGAGGCTAGCGGGGCGAGCCTACGAGCAGTACTTC
>TRBV27|TRBJ2-5|.|.
CASSLGRGRQETQYF
TGTGCCAGCAGTTTAGGGAGGGGGCGGCAAGAGACCCAGTACTTC
>TRBV11-3|TRBJ1-1|.|.
CASSGGPLNTEAFF
TGTGCCAGCAGCGGAGGGCCGTTGAACACTGAAGCTTTCTTT
>TRBV28|TRBJ1-5|.|many
CASTSPVRGSQPQHF
TGTGCCAGCACCTCCCCCGTGAGGGGGAGTCAGCCCCAGCATTTT
>TRBV7-3|TRBJ2-7|.|many
CASSLRHRGSEQYF
TGTGCCAGCAGCTTAAGACATAGAGGCTCCGAGCAGTACTTC
>TRBV7-9|TRBJ2-2|.|many
CIVPNTGELFF
TGTATAGTGCCGAACACCGGGGAGCTGTTTTTT
>TRBV28|TRBJ2-5|TRBD2|.
CASTPSGGAQETQYF
TGTGCCAGCACTCCCTCGGGGGGAGCCCAAGAGACCCAGTACTTC
>TRBV10-3|TRBJ1-5|TRBD1|.
CATRQGPNQPQHF
TGTGCCACCCGACAGGGGCCCAATCAGCCCCAGCATTTT
>TRBV6-1|TRBJ1-1|TRBD1|many
CASLRQGGGEAFF
TGTGCCAGCTTACGACAGGGAGGGGGTGAAGCTTTCTTT